Listed below are T cell receptor beta chains from one sample, sequenced in a study of blood T cell repertoires in COVID-19. Data came from immunoSEQ multiplex PCR; TCRdb stores just in-frame clones and leaves some out. Here the sample spans roughly 80,000 clones, approximately 90% being singletons. The source material was peripheral blood. The receptors come from a human donor in a cohort sampled during active COVID-19. The CDR3 runs from the conserved cysteine through the conserved F or W. A D gene is named only where the DNA matches it firmly. Not every row has a clone size; where given, it reads once, few, many or a size class.

V gene	D gene	J gene	clone size	CDR3 DNA	CDR3 protein
TRBV4-1	TRBD2	TRBJ2-1	once	TGCGCCAGCAGCCACGAGAGGACTAGTGAGCAGTTCTTC	CASSHERTSEQFF
TRBV6-4	TRBD2	TRBJ2-3	NA	TGTGCCAGCAGTGACGCGTCTAGCGGGGATGTAGATACGCAGTATTTT	CASSDASSGDVDTQYF
TRBV2	TRBD1	TRBJ2-5	NA	TGTGCCAGCATTCGAAGGGGGCTCGAGACCCAGTACTTC	CASIRRGLETQYF
TRBV27	TRBD1	TRBJ2-1	NA	TGTGCCAGCAGTCAGTTTTGGACACAGGGGGTGGATGAGCAGTTCTTC	CASSQFWTQGVDEQFF
TRBV3-1/TRBV3-2	TRBD2	TRBJ2-5	NA	TGTGCCAGCAGCCCACGGAGCGGGGGGGAGTCAGAGACCCAGTACTTC	CASSPRSGGESETQYF
TRBV19	TRBD2	TRBJ2-1	NA	TGTGCCAGTAGTGCTCTAGCGGGAGGGTTTAATGAGCAGTTCTTC	CASSALAGGFNEQFF
TRBV5-5	TRBD2	TRBJ2-1	NA	TGTGCCAGCAGCTGGGGGGGTTTCAGCTCCTACAATGAGCAGTTCTTC	CASSWGGFSSYNEQFF
TRBV7-8	TRBD1	TRBJ2-7	few	TGTGCCACTAGCAGAAGACAGGGGTACGAGCAGTACTTC	CATSRRQGYEQYF
TRBV27	NA	TRBJ2-2	NA	TGTGCCAGCAGTTTATCGGGACAAACCAACGGGGAGCTGTTTTTT	CASSLSGQTNGELFF
TRBV14	NA	TRBJ1-5	NA	TGTGCCAGCAGCCGAGGCAGCAATCAGCCCCAGCATTTT	CASSRGSNQPQHF
TRBV6-1	TRBD1	TRBJ1-1	NA	TGTGCCAGCAGTGATACCGGGCAGGGGGACATGAACACTGAAGCTTTCTTT	CASSDTGQGDMNTEAFF
TRBV28	NA	TRBJ2-3	NA	TGTGCCAGCAGTTTAGCGGGGAGCACAGATACGCAGTATTTT	CASSLAGSTDTQYF
TRBV5-1	TRBD1	TRBJ1-1	once	TGCGCCAGCAGTCCGACAGGGGGCGCGTACACTGAAGCTTTCTTT	CASSPTGGAYTEAFF
TRBV5-8	NA	TRBJ2-3	NA	TGTGCCAGCAGCTTGGCGACTGAAACCTGGGGCACAGATACGCAGTATTTT	CASSLATETWGTDTQYF
TRBV10-3	TRBD2	TRBJ2-5	NA	TGTGCCATCAGTGACTCTAGCGGGGGGGCAGAGACCCAGTACTTC	CAISDSSGGAETQYF
TRBV5-4	TRBD2	TRBJ2-3	NA	TGTGCCAGCAGCTTTGGGACTAGCGGGGGGGCCGGCACAGATACGCAGTATTTT	CASSFGTSGGAGTDTQYF
TRBV6-5	NA	TRBJ2-5	once	TGTGCCAGCAGGGCCCAAGAGACCCAGTACTTC	CASRAQETQYF
TRBV5-6	NA	TRBJ1-2	NA	TGTGCCAGCAGCTTGCAGGGCCATGGCTACACCTTC	CASSLQGHGYTF
TRBV5-6	NA	TRBJ1-2	NA	TGTGCCAGCAGCTTGGATCCGGGGGACTATGGCTACACCTTC	CASSLDPGDYGYTF
TRBV4-1	NA	TRBJ2-7	NA	TGCGCCAGCAGCCAAGATCGGGGACTTTTCTACGAGCAGTACTTC	CASSQDRGLFYEQYF
TRBV6-1	NA	TRBJ1-6	NA	TGTGCCAGCAGTGAATCGAACAGGGCCAATTCACCCCTCCACTTT	CASSESNRANSPLHF
TRBV3-1/TRBV3-2	TRBD2	TRBJ2-7	NA	TGTGCCAGCAGCCAAAGGACTAGCGGGGGTAAGGAGTACTTC	CASSQRTSGGKEYF
TRBV7-7	TRBD1	TRBJ1-5	NA	TGTGCTAGCAGCTCCCACAGGGGGCTGGGGATTTATAGCAATCAGCCCCAGCATTTT	CASSSHRGLGIYSNQPQHF
TRBV10-3	TRBD2	TRBJ2-5	NA	TGTGCCATCAGTGGGACTAGCGGGGGCCAAGAGACCCAGTACTTC	CAISGTSGGQETQYF
TRBV11-3	NA	TRBJ2-2	NA	TGTGCCAGCAGCTTACCGGGATCAGGAGACGGGGAGCTGTTTTTT	CASSLPGSGDGELFF
TRBV9	TRBD1	TRBJ2-2	few	TGTGCCAGCAGCGTAGGGACAGGGGCCAACACCGGGGAGCTGTTTTTT	CASSVGTGANTGELFF
TRBV29-1	NA	TRBJ1-5	NA	TGCAGCGTTACCGTAGAGGCTGGGCAGCCCCAGCATTTT	CSVTVEAGQPQHF
TRBV19	NA	TRBJ1-6	NA	TGTGCCAGTAGCGAGACAGGAGAGAGTAATTCACCCCTCCACTTT	CASSETGESNSPLHF
TRBV9	TRBD1	TRBJ1-1	NA	TGTGCCAGCAGCGTAGTCCAGGGGGCGCCGATAAACACTGAAGCTTTCTTT	CASSVVQGAPINTEAFF
TRBV19	NA	TRBJ2-3	NA	TGTGCCAGTAGTGCTGCGCCTAGCACAGATACGCAGTATTTT	CASSAAPSTDTQYF
TRBV7-2	NA	TRBJ1-2	NA	TGTGCCAGCAGTTCGTTTAACTATGGCTACACCTTC	CASSSFNYGYTF
TRBV28	NA	TRBJ1-2	NA	TGTGCCAGCAGTTTACAAGCCTATGGCTACACCTTC	CASSLQAYGYTF
TRBV3-1/TRBV3-2	NA	TRBJ2-1	NA	TGTGCCAGCAGCCTAAGAAGAACACACAATGAGCAGTTCTTC	CASSLRRTHNEQFF
TRBV9	NA	TRBJ2-2	NA	TGTGCCAGCAGCGTAGGGATAGCGGCGAACACCGGGGAGCTGTTTTTT	CASSVGIAANTGELFF
TRBV12-3/TRBV12-4	NA	TRBJ2-2	NA	TGTGCCAGCCTCCGACCCATGACAGGGGAGCTGTTTTTT	CASLRPMTGELFF
TRBV19	NA	TRBJ2-1	few	TGTGCCAGTAGTATCGTACCTAGAGATGAGCAGTTCTTC	CASSIVPRDEQFF
TRBV6-5	TRBD1	TRBJ1-3	NA	TGTGCCAGCAGTCCCGACAGGGACTCTGGAAACACCATATATTTT	CASSPDRDSGNTIYF
TRBV24-1	TRBD1	TRBJ2-1	NA	TGTGCCACCAGTGATTCAAATTGGGACAGCCTCCGAGGGGAGCAGTTCTTC	CATSDSNWDSLRGEQFF
TRBV30	NA	TRBJ1-6	NA	TGTGCCTGGAGGAAGACAGAAAATAATTCACCCCTCCACTTT	CAWRKTENNSPLHF
TRBV6-2/TRBV6-3	NA	TRBJ1-5	NA	TGTGCCAGCAGTCAACCGACAACCAGTAGCAATCAGCCCCAGCATTTT	CASSQPTTSSNQPQHF
TRBV10-3	NA	TRBJ2-1	once	TGTGCCATCAGTGACGGTTCTTGGGGGCTCACCAATGAGCAGTTCTTC	CAISDGSWGLTNEQFF
TRBV5-1	NA	TRBJ1-1	NA	TGCGCCAGCAGCGCAGTACAAGTTAACACTGAAGCTTTCTTT	CASSAVQVNTEAFF
TRBV7-9	NA	TRBJ1-2	few	TGTGCCAGCAGCTTACTACAGGGCATGGATGGCTACACCTTC	CASSLLQGMDGYTF
TRBV5-6	TRBD2	TRBJ2-7	NA	TGTGCCAGCAGCTTCCGGGACTATAACGAGCAGTACTTC	CASSFRDYNEQYF
TRBV3-1/TRBV3-2	NA	TRBJ2-1	NA	TGTGCCAGCAGCCAAGACCCAGGCAGCTCCTACAATGAGCAGTTCTTC	CASSQDPGSSYNEQFF
TRBV7-9	NA	TRBJ2-5	NA	TGTGCCAGCAGCTTAGGACTATCCGCAGGACTGACCCAGTACTTC	CASSLGLSAGLTQYF
TRBV23-1	TRBD1	TRBJ1-2	NA	TGCGCCAGCCCACTCCTCCGGGACAGGGGGAATTGTGGCTACACCTTC	CASPLLRDRGNCGYTF
TRBV10-3	NA	TRBJ1-2	NA	TGTGCCATCAGTGAAAAGGGGTCGCGACAGACCCTAACTGGCTACACCTTC	CAISEKGSRQTLTGYTF
TRBV14	TRBD2	TRBJ2-2	NA	TGTGCCAGCAGCCAAGACGCGGGACTAGCGGGTTGGCGGGAGCTGTTTTTT	CASSQDAGLAGWRELFF
TRBV6-4	TRBD1	TRBJ2-3	NA	TGTGCCAGCAGTGCTAGGTCAGGGGGCGGTGATACGCAGTATTTT	CASSARSGGGDTQYF